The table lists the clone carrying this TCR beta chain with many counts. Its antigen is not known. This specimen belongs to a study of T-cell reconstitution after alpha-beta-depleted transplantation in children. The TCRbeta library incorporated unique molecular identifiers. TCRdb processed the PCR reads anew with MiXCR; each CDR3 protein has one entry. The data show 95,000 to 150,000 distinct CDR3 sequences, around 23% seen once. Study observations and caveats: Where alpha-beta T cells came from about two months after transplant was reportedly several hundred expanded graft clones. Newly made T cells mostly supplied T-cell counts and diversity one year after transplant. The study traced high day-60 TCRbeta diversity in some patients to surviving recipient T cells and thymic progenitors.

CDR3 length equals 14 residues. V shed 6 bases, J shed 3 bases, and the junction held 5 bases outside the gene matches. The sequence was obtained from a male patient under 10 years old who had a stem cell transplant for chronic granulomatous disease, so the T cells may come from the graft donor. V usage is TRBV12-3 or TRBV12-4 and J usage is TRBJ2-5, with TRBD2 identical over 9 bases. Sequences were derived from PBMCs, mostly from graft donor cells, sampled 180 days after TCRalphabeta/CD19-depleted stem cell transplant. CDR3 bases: TGTGCCAGCAGCCCCGGACTAGCGAAAGAGACCCAGTACTTC. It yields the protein CASSPGLAKETQYF.